Following are 28 T cell receptor beta chains from one sample sequenced in a study of shared clonotypes between healthy human individuals. The assay was immunoSEQ multiplex PCR, and TCRdb's table has in-frame clones only and misses some. The sample comprises hundreds of thousands of clones, around 78% of which are singletons, and about 12% rests with the top ten. Input material: PBMCs. These receptors came from a woman in her 40s in good health. Some clones in this sample may be carry-over from other donors' samples.

J is TRBJ1-2 and V is TRBV28; no firm D call. The length of the CDR3 is 16 residues. Looked up from germline, CDR1 is MDHEN and CDR2 is SYDVKM. V lost 8 bases and J lost 1, with 20 bases in between. CDR3 nucleotides: TGTGCCAGCGACCGGGCCGGGAACATTGGTAACTATGGCTACACCTTC. Protein: CASDRAGNIGNYGYTF.

The V call is TRBV28, the J call TRBJ2-7; 9 bases map to TRBD1. The CDR3 length is 16 residues. Trimming took 2 bases from V and 5 from J; bases not matched to a gene: 10. From germline, CDR1 is MDHEN and CDR2 SYDVKM. In nucleotides, the CDR3 is TGTGCCAGCAGTTTAGGAGGGACAGGGTTTATTGACGAGCAGTACTTC. This sequence encodes CASSLGGTGFIDEQYF.

The chain joins TRBV28 to TRBJ2-3; TRBD1 matches at 7 bases. V gave up 6 bases and J gave up 4 bases; unmatched junction bases: 16. The CDR3 has 17 amino acids. The germline V gene has CDR1 MDHEN and CDR2 SYDVKM. The CDR3 nucleotides are TGTGCCAGCAGCACACGATCTAACAGGGGTCGGGCAGATACGCAGTATTTT. The encoded protein is CASSTRSNRGRADTQYF.

The J gene is TRBJ1-2, the V gene TRBV28; tentative D call: TRBD1 (5 bases). The V end was cut by 1 base, the J end by 0 bases, with 18 bases between. The CDR3 has 18 amino acids. Per germline, CDR1 MDHEN and CDR2 SYDVKM. CDR3 loop: CASSLFSAGWGANYGYTF. CDR3 bases: TGTGCCAGCAGTTTATTTTCCGCAGGGTGGGGGGCTAACTATGGCTACACCTTC.

In DNA form, the CDR3 reads TGCGCCAGCAGCTTGAACGGACAGGGGCGAAACGAGCAGTACTTC. Its translation: CASSLNGQGRNEQYF. The V call is TRBV5-1, the J call TRBJ2-7; 9 bases agree with TRBD1. V shed 1 base, J shed 5 bases, and the junction held 7 bases outside the gene matches. Germline V gives CDR1 SGHRS, CDR2 YFSETQ. This CDR3 has 15 residues.

In its sample, this clone was seen a few times. The chain joins TRBV28 to TRBJ1-2; no firm D call. There are 13 residues in the CDR3. The germline V gene has CDR1 MDHEN and CDR2 SYDVKM. The ends were cut back, 1 base at V and 4 bases at J, with 7 bases in the middle. This CDR3 reads CASSLFGAYGYTF. The CDR3, as DNA: TGTGCCAGCAGTTTATTCGGTGCCTATGGCTACACCTTC.

The chain combines TRBV4-1 with TRBJ2-5; 8 bases align to TRBD2. Germline V gene sequence: CDR1 MGHRA, CDR2 YSYEKL. This CDR3 contains 14 residues. The V segment lost 4 bases and the J segment 5 bases; nucleotides outside the gene matches: 6. CDR3 sequence: CASSPGLALETQYF. In DNA, the CDR3 is TGCGCCAGCAGCCCCGGACTAGCTTTGGAGACCCAGTACTTC.

The CDR3, as DNA: TGCGCCAGCAGCCAAGATTGGACCGACTACTTTAACTATGGCTACACCTTC. Its translation is CASSQDWTDYFNYGYTF. The rearrangement joins TRBV4-3 to TRBJ1-2, with D hard to call. This CDR3 has 17 amino acids. Deletions cut 0 bases from V and 1 base from J, with 15 bases between. Germline values: CDR1 LGHNA, CDR2 YSLEER.

The chain links TRBV15 to TRBJ2-2, with TRBD1 matching over 8 bases. Germline V gene data show CDR1 as LNHNV and CDR2 as YYDKDF (reference sequence). The J segment lost 2 bases and the V segment lost 3 bases, leaving 2 bases of the junction unmatched. The CDR3 runs 15 residues. CDR3 sequence: CATSRAGGNTGELFF. CDR3 in DNA: TGTGCCACCAGCAGGGCAGGGGGCAACACCGGGGAGCTGTTTTTT.

V and J are TRBV4-1 and TRBJ1-2; D not certain. The CDR3 is made up of 15 amino acids. V shed 1 base and J shed 2 bases, with 11 bases lying between them. Per the germline V gene, CDR1 is MGHRA and CDR2 is YSYEKL. This chain's CDR3 is CASSQGYSENYGYTF. The CDR3 region has the DNA TGCGCCAGCAGCCAAGGGTACAGTGAAAACTATGGCTACACCTTC.

As regards this clone: One end of the junction does not line up with germline, which may come from a read error. The rearrangement joins TRBV5-4 to TRBJ2-7; possible D gene TRBD2, 5 bases. This CDR3 has 16 residues. Germline V gene sequence: CDR1 SGHNT, CDR2 YYREEE (reference sequence). CDR3 sequence reads: CASSQDYSSPTLEQYF. DNA for the CDR3: TGCGCCAGCAGCCAAGATTATTCTAGCCCTACACTCGAGCAGTACTTC.

J is TRBJ2-5 and V is TRBV25-1; 10 bases fit TRBD2. Germline V gene sequence: CDR1 MGHDK, CDR2 SYGVNS. V dropped 3 bases and J dropped 10; count of bases not matched to a gene: 8. This CDR3 is built from 14 residues. The CDR3 loop is CASSDSLAGEVQYF. CDR3 sequence (DNA): TGTGCCAGCAGTGATAGTCTAGCGGGAGAGGTCCAGTACTTC.

This chain links TRBV5-6 with TRBJ2-2; no clear D. CDR3 size: 15 residues. The germline V gene encodes CDR1 SGHDT and CDR2 YYEEEE. Trimming shortened V by 1 base and J by 0 bases, and 7 bases separated the two germline ends. Written as DNA, the CDR3 is TGTGCCAGCAGCTTGTTAAGTCCGAACACCGGGGAGCTGTTTTTT. Protein: CASSLLSPNTGELFF.

The chain is built from TRBV10-3 and TRBJ2-2, with D unclear. Germline V lookup: CDR1 ENHRY, CDR2 SYGVKD. The V end lost 3 bases, the J end lost 0 bases, and 17 bases lay between the germline ends. This CDR3 region has 18 residues. This CDR3 is CAISDPLNQHANTGELFF. CDR3 sequence (DNA): TGTGCCATCAGTGACCCATTGAATCAGCACGCGAACACCGGGGAGCTGTTTTTT.

The chain uses TRBV5-1 and TRBJ2-7; 11 bases line up with TRBD2. CDR1 SGHRS and CDR2 YFSETQ come from the germline V gene. Germline trimming cut 4 bases from V and 3 bases from J; bases unmatched to any gene: 3. The CDR3 has 14 amino acids. CDR3 amino acids: CASSPSGRFYEQYF. As DNA, the CDR3 is TGCGCCAGCAGCCCTAGCGGGAGGTTCTACGAGCAGTACTTC.

A word on this clone: A far larger clone is off by one base, so a read error is likely. The conserved phenylalanine or tryptophan normally closing the CDR3 is absent here, so this likely arose from a read error. The chain couples TRBV30 to TRBJ1-1; TRBD1 aligns across 9 bases. J gave up 5 bases and V 5 bases, and 6 bases lay outside the gene matches. CDR1 is GTSNPN, CDR2 SVGIG, per germline (reference sequence). The CDR3 is 13 amino acids. The CDR3 DNA sequence: TGTGCCTGGGCGGGACAGGGTTTTACTGAAGCTTTCCTT. Translating gives CAWAGQGFTEAFL.

This clone was seen a handful of times. The genes are TRBV7-2 and TRBJ1-1; D gene unclear. V lost 5 bases to trimming and J lost 1 base, with 11 bases between them. There are 14 residues in the CDR3. Germline V gives CDR1 SGHTA, CDR2 FQGNSA. The CDR3 loop reads CASSRGGWNTEAFF. CDR3 DNA: TGTGCCAGCAGCAGAGGAGGGTGGAACACTGAAGCTTTCTTT. Looking up the rest from reference TRBV7-2 and TRBJ1-1 gives the full variable domain: GAGVSQSPSNKVTEKGKDVELRCDPISGHTALYWYRQSLGQGLEFLIYFQGNSAPDKSGLPSDRFSAERTGGSVSTLTIQRTQQEDSAVYLCASSRGGWNTEAFFGQGTRLTVV.

Comments on this clone: This may arise from a read error, as a much more abundant clone is one base away. The V gene is TRBV15, the J gene TRBJ2-5, with TRBD2 as a possible D gene (7 bases). The V and J ends lost 4 bases and 4 bases respectively, with 13 bases between them. The germline V gene has CDR1 LNHNV and CDR2 YYDKDF (reference sequence). The CDR3 covers 14 residues. CDR3 DNA: TGTGCCACCAGCATAGCAGGGGAGGGAGAGACCCAGTACTTC. It codes for CATSIAGEGETQYF.

J is TRBJ2-7 and V is TRBV11-1, with D possibly TRBD1 on 5 matching bases. V was pared by 1 base and J by 2 bases, with 9 bases between. Germline V gene sequence: CDR1 SGHAT, CDR2 FQDESV (reference sequence). This CDR3 comprises 14 residues. The CDR3 sequence: CASSLGTGTYEQYF. For the CDR3, the DNA is TGTGCCAGCAGCTTAGGAACAGGAACCTACGAGCAGTACTTC.

This clone appeared many times. The rearrangement uses TRBV5-1 and TRBJ1-3, with D possibly TRBD1 on 5 matching bases. Deletions cut 3 bases from V and 2 bases from J, with 12 bases between. Germline V gives CDR1 SGHRS, CDR2 YFSETQ. This CDR3 spans 15 amino acids. The CDR3 protein is CASSWGTQPGNTIYF. The CDR3 bases are TGCGCCAGCAGCTGGGGGACTCAGCCTGGAAACACCATATATTTT.

The V gene is TRBV20-1, the J gene TRBJ2-1; D unresolved. V dropped 4 bases and J dropped 9 bases, with 7 bases sitting between them. Germline V lookup: CDR1 DFQATT, CDR2 SNEGSKA (reference sequence). The CDR3 loop spans 10 amino acids. The CDR3 reads CSAKWGEQFF. Written as DNA, the CDR3 is TGCAGTGCTAAATGGGGTGAGCAGTTCTTC.

This rearrangement joins TRBV15 to TRBJ2-4; D uncertain. The V and J ends lost 0 bases and 0 bases respectively, with 6 bases between them. Germline V gene lookup returns CDR1 LNHNV and CDR2 YYDKDF (reference sequence). This CDR3 comprises 15 residues. The CDR3 coding sequence is TGTGCCACCAGCAGAGATCGGGTAGCCAAAAACATTCAGTACTTC. Amino acid sequence: CATSRDRVAKNIQYF.

This clone was seen just once. The chain has TRBV30 and TRBJ2-5, with D tentatively TRBD2 (6 bases). Germline V gene sequence: CDR1 GTSNPN, CDR2 SVGIG (reference sequence). The CDR3 loop spans 14 amino acids. V dropped 1 base and J dropped 4 bases, with 13 bases sitting between them. The CDR3 sequence is CAWSAGGIGETQYF. CDR3 nucleotides: TGTGCCTGGAGTGCCGGAGGGATAGGAGAGACCCAGTACTTC.

This clone has at least ten counts. CDR3 DNA: TGTGCCAGCACCCCCTGGACTAGCGGGAATAGGGGCAAAAACATTCAGTACTTC. This sequence encodes CASTPWTSGNRGKNIQYF. This sequence joins TRBV28 and TRBJ2-4; TRBD2 agrees at 12 bases. CDR1 and CDR2 from the germline V gene are MDHEN and SYDVKM. The junction had 13 bases not matched to a gene; V was cut back by 7 bases and J by 3 bases. The CDR3 consists of 18 residues. The full variable domain, with the rest looked up from reference TRBV28 and TRBJ2-4, is DVKVTQSSRYLVKRTGEKVFLECVQDMDHENMFWYRQDPGLGLRLIYFSYDVKMKEKGDIPEGYSVSREKKERFSLILESASTNQTSMYLCASTPWTSGNRGKNIQYFGAGTRLSVL.

The chain carries TRBV5-4 and TRBJ1-1, with D uncertain. The CDR3 is 14 residues long. CDR1 is SGHNT and CDR2 is YYREEE in the germline V gene (reference sequence). V was pared by 3 bases and J by 4 bases, with 13 bases between. The CDR3 loop reads CASSSTTHGTEAFF. As DNA, the CDR3 is TGTGCCAGCAGCTCAACGACACACGGCACTGAAGCTTTCTTT.

The J gene is TRBJ1-4, the V gene TRBV19, with D perhaps matching TRBD1 (6 bases). The V end was cut by 5 bases, the J end by 6 bases, with 16 bases between. Per germline, CDR1 LNHDA and CDR2 SQIVND (reference sequence). This CDR3 has 15 amino acids. The CDR3 loop reads CASSGGTWKDEKLFF. The CDR3 nucleotides are TGTGCCAGTAGTGGGGGCACATGGAAAGATGAAAAACTGTTTTTT.

The chain employs TRBV19 and TRBJ1-2; 7 bases match TRBD1. CDR1 and CDR2 (germline): LNHDA, SQIVND (reference sequence). This CDR3 comprises 14 residues. The V and J ends lost 7 bases and 5 bases, in that order; junction bases with no gene match: 10. In DNA, the CDR3 is TGTGCCAGTAACCCCACAGGGGTAGGATATGGCTACACCTTC. It encodes CASNPTGVGYGYTF.

The DNA for the CDR3 is TGTGCCTGGAGTGGGGGGGGCACCCTCCTCTCTGGAAACACCATATATTTT. Translation gives CAWSGGGTLLSGNTIYF. This sequence joins TRBV30 and TRBJ1-3, with D perhaps TRBD1 (6 bases). CDR1 is GTSNPN and CDR2 is SVGIG in the germline V gene (reference sequence). There are 17 residues in the CDR3. V lost 1 base, J lost 0 bases, and 16 bases lay in between. Full variable domain (missing parts from reference TRBV30 and TRBJ1-3): SQTIHQWPATLVQPVGSPLSLECTVEGTSNPNLYWYRQAAGRGLQLLFYSVGIGQISSEVPQNLSASRPQDRQFILSSKKLLLSDSGFYLCAWSGGGTLLSGNTIYFGEGSWLTVV.